Below are 13 T cell receptor beta chains sequenced from a single sample in a study of immune heterogeneity within non-small cell lung tumors. The template consisted of bulk tumor genomic DNA, with 600 ng used per sample. Every primary tumor yielded several biopsies, spaced far apart, that were taken during surgery. Untreated, newly diagnosed non-small cell lung cancer patients underwent curative surgery. Using 32 V and 13 J primers, multiplex PCR amplified TCR beta CDR3. TCRdb reprocessed the multiplex PCR reads via MiXCR and lists one record per CDR3 protein. The table shows roughly 10,000 distinct CDR3 sequences, with about a fifth occurring only once. Sequencing was done on a sample of lung tumor tissue. The receptor source for this set is a man in his fifties or sixties with non-small cell lung cancer.

This chain joins TRBV2 and TRBJ2-1; 7 nucleotides match TRBD2. The J call may be wrong; the DNA end is better matched by TRBJ2-5. Looked up from germline, CDR1 is SNHLY and CDR2 is FYNNEI. The CDR3 runs 13 residues. The CDR3 DNA reads as TGTGCCAGCATCCGGCAGCGGGGAGAGACCCAGTACTTC. Its protein is CASIRQRGETQYF.

Comments on this clonotype: A read error may be the cause here, since a much bigger clone is one base away. The chain joins TRBV11-2 to TRBJ2-1; no clear D. CDR1 is SGHAT, CDR2 FQNNGV, per germline. The CDR3 is 16 amino acids. The CDR3 spells CASSLGEIARNNEQLF. The DNA for the CDR3 is TGTGCCAGCAGCTTAGGAGAGATAGCCAGAAACAATGAGCAGCTCTTC.

This chain joins TRBV7-2 and TRBJ2-3, with a possible D match to TRBD2 (7 bases). The CDR3 runs 15 residues. Trimming shortened V by 6 bases and J by 6 bases, and 19 bases separated the two germline ends. CDR1 and CDR2 (germline): SGHTA, FQGNSA. The CDR3 sequence is CASRGGGRVGDTQYF. As DNA, the CDR3 is TGTGCCAGCAGGGGGGGCGGGAGAGTGGGGGATACGCAGTATTTT.

This clonotype was recorded many times. This chain connects TRBV20-1 to TRBJ2-3; 16 bases agree with TRBD2. This CDR3 is built from 18 residues. Germline V CDR1 and CDR2: DFQATT, SNEGSKA (reference sequence). The ends lost 6 bases at V and 1 base at J; junction bases unmatched: 10. The chain's CDR3 is CSAPGLAGGRVGTDTQYF. CDR3 DNA: TGCAGTGCACCGGGACTAGCGGGAGGGAGGGTCGGCACAGATACGCAGTATTTT.

Comments on this clonotype: The junction differs from germline at one of its ends, possibly a read error. The chain is built from TRBV18 and TRBJ2-7; 11 bases line up with TRBD2. Germline CDR1 KGHSH, CDR2 LQKENI. The CDR3 extends over 16 amino acids. The CDR3 region is CASSPRLAGFSYGQYF. The CDR3 DNA reads as TGTGCCAGCTCACCACGACTAGCGGGATTTTCCTACGGGCAGTACTTC.

In this sample, this clonotype is medium-sized (0.01 to 0.1%). The chain joins TRBV12-3 or TRBV12-4 to TRBJ2-2; tentative D call: TRBD1 (5 bases). The CDR3 length is 14 residues. Trimming removed 1 base from V and 3 bases from J, with 6 bases in between. The CDR3 DNA follows: TGTGCCAGCAGTTTAGGCAGGGACACCGGGGAGCTGTTTTTT. This translates into CASSLGRDTGELFF.

The chain joins TRBV12-3 or TRBV12-4 to TRBJ2-1, with 10 nucleotides matching TRBD2. After removal of 6 bases from V and 1 base from J, the junction contained 3 bases not matched to a gene. The length of the CDR3 is 15 residues. The CDR3 loop reads CASREREGSYNEQFF. As DNA, the CDR3 is TGTGCCAGCAGAGAGCGGGAGGGGTCCTACAATGAGCAGTTCTTC.

The rearrangement links TRBV11-2 to TRBJ2-1; D is ambiguous. Germline V gene lookup returns CDR1 SGHAT and CDR2 FQNNGV. With 3 bases removed from V and 0 bases from J, the gap between germline ends came to 9 bases. The CDR3 is 15 residues long. CDR3 loop: CASSLTTSSYNEQFF. In DNA form, the CDR3 reads TGTGCCAGCAGCTTGACCACGTCCTCCTACAATGAGCAGTTCTTC.

This clonotype is medium-sized by share. The chain joins TRBV30 to TRBJ2-7; 9 bases line up with TRBD1. The junction had 13 bases not matched to a gene; V was cut back by 3 bases and J by 7 bases. The CDR3 length is 15 residues. The germline V gene encodes CDR1 GTSNPN and CDR2 SVGIG (reference sequence). The CDR3 loop reads CAWRDYRDRALEQYF. As DNA, the CDR3 is TGTGCCTGGAGGGACTACCGGGACAGGGCTTTGGAGCAGTACTTC.

This clonotype was seen a few times. CDR3 bases: TGTGCCAGCAGTGAGTTAACGGGGGGGTACAATGAGCAGTTCTTC. Encoded protein: CASSELTGGYNEQFF. This rearrangement joins TRBV6-1 to TRBJ2-1; 8 nucleotides align to TRBD2. This CDR3 region has 15 residues. CDR1 and CDR2 from the germline V gene are MNHNS and SASEGT. Trimming removed 3 bases from V and 4 bases from J; junction bases left unmatched: 5.

By share, this clonotype counts as medium-sized. This rearrangement joins TRBV6-5 to TRBJ2-7; 9 bases agree with TRBD1. Per germline, CDR1 MNHEY and CDR2 SVGAGI. The CDR3 totals 20 residues. The J segment lost 4 bases and the V segment lost 0 bases, leaving 19 bases of the junction unmatched. The CDR3 here is CASSYSIVASRTGEIYEQYF. CDR3 nucleotides: TGTGCCAGCAGTTACTCGATAGTGGCTTCTCGGACAGGGGAAATATACGAGCAGTACTTC.

This clonotype appeared a few times. Here the CDR3 DNA reads TGTGCCAGCAGCCAATTTCGCCTAGCGGGAGTCGGGAGCACAGATACGCAGTATTTT. The encoded protein is CASSQFRLAGVGSTDTQYF. The chain couples TRBV3-1 to TRBJ2-3, with 10 bases matching TRBD2. V dropped 2 bases and J dropped 0; count of bases not matched to a gene: 11. Germline assignment: CDR1 LGHDT and CDR2 YNNKEL (reference sequence). The CDR3 has 19 amino acids.

This clonotype is categorized as medium-sized. The rearrangement links TRBV12-3 or TRBV12-4 to TRBJ2-7; perhaps D is TRBD1 or TRBD2 (6 bases each). Trimming removed 5 bases at V and 2 bases at J, with 13 bases between. The CDR3 length is 14 residues. CDR3 in DNA: TGTGCCAGCAGTGCGGGACACTCTACCTACGAGCAGTACTTC. Its protein is CASSAGHSTYEQYF.